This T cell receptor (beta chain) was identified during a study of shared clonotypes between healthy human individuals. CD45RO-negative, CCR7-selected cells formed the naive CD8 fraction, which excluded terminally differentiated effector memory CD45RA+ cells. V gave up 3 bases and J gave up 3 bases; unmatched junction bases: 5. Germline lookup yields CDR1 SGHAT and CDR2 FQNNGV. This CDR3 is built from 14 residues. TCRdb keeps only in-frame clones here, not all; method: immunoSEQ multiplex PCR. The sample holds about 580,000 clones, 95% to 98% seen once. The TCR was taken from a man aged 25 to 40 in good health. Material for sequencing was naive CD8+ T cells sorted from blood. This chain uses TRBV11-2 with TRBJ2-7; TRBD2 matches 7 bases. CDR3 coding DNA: TGTGCCAGCAGCTTTGGGGGGGAAAACTACGAGCAGTACTTC. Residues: CASSFGGENYEQYF.